This T cell receptor (beta chain) is drawn from a study of identical twins. General study points: There was an excess of low generation probability in the out-of-frame alpha sequences that twins shared. Invariant T cells like MAIT and iNKT could partly confound the zero-insertion analyses.

Everyone who donated was a healthy Caucasian. Unique molecular identifiers were present on cDNA, and template switching added a universal primer site. TCRdb reprocessed the 5' RACE reads via MiXCR and lists one record per CDR3 protein. The top ten hold approximately 0.29% of the sample, which has some 1,700,000 distinct CDR3 sequences, about 30% seen once. The CDR3 spans 16 residues. J lost 3 bases, V lost 6 bases, and 8 bases had no gene match. CDR1 SGHVS and CDR2 FQNEAQ come from the germline V gene. With respect to this clonotype: Its antigen is undetermined.

Sequencing input: cord blood. The chain recombines TRBV7-8 with TRBJ1-6, with 7 nucleotides matching TRBD1. The TCR was taken from a newborn girl in good health. The CDR3 protein is CASSFTGVVYNSPLHF. CDR3 coding DNA: TGTGCCAGCAGTTTTACAGGGGTCGTCTATAATTCACCCCTCCACTTT.